This TCR beta chain was retrieved from a study of blood T cell repertoires in COVID-19. Trimming stripped 9 bases from V and 4 bases from J, with 10 bases between. The CDR3 has 11 amino acids. CDR1 is MNHEY and CDR2 is SVGAGI in the germline V gene. Here immunoSEQ multiplex PCR was the method, and the copy in TCRdb shows in-frame clones only, minus some. Among about 55,000 clones listed, 75% to 95% were seen once. The receptor was derived from a human donor with active COVID-19. The donor label of this sample is uncertain. Sequencing was carried out using peripheral blood. The chain employs TRBV6-5 and TRBJ2-7; D is ambiguous. CDR3 in amino acids: CARFSQYEQYF. The CDR3 DNA reads as TGTGCCAGATTCTCACAGTACGAGCAGTACTTC.